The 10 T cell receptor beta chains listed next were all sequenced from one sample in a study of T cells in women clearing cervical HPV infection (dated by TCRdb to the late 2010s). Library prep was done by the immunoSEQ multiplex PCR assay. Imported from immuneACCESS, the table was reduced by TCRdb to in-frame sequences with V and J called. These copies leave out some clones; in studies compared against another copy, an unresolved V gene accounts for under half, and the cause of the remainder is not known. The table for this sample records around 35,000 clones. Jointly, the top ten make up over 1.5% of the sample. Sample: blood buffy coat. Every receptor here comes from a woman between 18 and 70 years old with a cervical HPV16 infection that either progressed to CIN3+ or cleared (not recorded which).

CDR3 amino acids: CASSQETTGGAYNSPLHF. Partial CDR3 DNA: TGCGCCAGCAGCCAAGAAACAACGGGGGGCGCATATAATTCACCC. V is TRBV4-1 and J is TRBJ1-6; D is possibly TRBD1 (6 bases). Sequencing ends 3 residues short of the CDR3 end; the germline J gene provides the rest. Trimming removed 0 bases at V and 4 bases at J, with 16 bases between. There are 18 residues in the CDR3. Germline CDR1 and CDR2: MGHRA and YSYEKL.

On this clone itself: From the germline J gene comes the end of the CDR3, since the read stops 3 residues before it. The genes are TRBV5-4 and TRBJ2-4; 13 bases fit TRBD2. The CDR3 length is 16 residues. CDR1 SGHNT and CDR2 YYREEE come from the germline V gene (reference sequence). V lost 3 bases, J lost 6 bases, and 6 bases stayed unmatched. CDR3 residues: CASSSWTSGSRNIQYF. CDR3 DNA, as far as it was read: TGTGCCAGCAGCTCCTGGACTAGCGGGAGTCGAAACATT.

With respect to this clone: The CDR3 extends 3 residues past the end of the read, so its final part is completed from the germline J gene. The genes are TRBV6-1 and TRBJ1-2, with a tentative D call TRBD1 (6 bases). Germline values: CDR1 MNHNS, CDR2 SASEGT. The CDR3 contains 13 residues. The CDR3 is CASSAGGYQPYTF. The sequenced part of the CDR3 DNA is TGTGCCAGCAGTGCGGGGGGCTATCAGCCC.

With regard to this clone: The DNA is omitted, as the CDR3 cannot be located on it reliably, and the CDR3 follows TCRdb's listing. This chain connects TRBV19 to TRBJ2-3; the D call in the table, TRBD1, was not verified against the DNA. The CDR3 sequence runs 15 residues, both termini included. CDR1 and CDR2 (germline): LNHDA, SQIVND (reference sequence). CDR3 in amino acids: CASTSDRGLYQPQYF.

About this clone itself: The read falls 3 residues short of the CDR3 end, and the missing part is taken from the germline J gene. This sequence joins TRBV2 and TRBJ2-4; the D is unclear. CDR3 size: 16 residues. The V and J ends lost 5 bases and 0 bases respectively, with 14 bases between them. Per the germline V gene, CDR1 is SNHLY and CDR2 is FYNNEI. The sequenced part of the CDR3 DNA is TGTGCCAGCAGTCAGTACGCAGGAGTAGCCAAAAACATT. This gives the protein CASSQYAGVAKNI. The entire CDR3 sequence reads CASSQYAGVAKNIQYF.

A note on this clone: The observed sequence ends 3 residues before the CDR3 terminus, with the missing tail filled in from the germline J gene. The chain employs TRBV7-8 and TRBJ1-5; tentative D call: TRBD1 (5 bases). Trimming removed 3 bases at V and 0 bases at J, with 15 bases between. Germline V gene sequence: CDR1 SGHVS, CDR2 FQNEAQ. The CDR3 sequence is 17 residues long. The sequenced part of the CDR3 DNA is TGTGCCAGCAGCTTGGGTTGGACATCTAATAGCAATCAGCCC. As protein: CASSLGWTSNSNQP. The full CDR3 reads CASSLGWTSNSNQPQHF.

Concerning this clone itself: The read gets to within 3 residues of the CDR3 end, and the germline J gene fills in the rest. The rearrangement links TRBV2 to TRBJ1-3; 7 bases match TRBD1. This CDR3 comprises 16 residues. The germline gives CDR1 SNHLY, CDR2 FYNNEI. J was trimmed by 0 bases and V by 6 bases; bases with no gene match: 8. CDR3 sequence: CASSGAGTVSGNTIYF. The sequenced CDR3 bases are TGTGCCAGCAGCGGCGCCGGGACAGTCTCTGGAAACACC.

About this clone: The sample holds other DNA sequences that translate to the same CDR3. CDR3 bases read: TGTGCCAGTAGCCGAAACCAGGGGACACGCTCTGGAAACACC. It codes for CASSRNQGTRSGNT. The whole CDR3 region reads CASSRNQGTRSGNTIYF. The chain combines TRBV19 with TRBJ1-3, with TRBD1 as a possible D gene (6 bases). The read halts 3 residues ahead of the CDR3 end, with the missing end drawn from the germline J gene. This CDR3 contains 17 residues. From germline, CDR1 is LNHDA and CDR2 SQIVND (reference sequence). The germline V and J ends were trimmed by 6 bases and 0 bases, with 18 bases remaining between them.

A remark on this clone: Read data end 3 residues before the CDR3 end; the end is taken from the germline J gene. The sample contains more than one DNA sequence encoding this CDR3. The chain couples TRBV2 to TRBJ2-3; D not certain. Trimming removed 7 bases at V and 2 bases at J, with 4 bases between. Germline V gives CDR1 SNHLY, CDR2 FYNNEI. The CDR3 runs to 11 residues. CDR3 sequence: CASTYTDTQYF. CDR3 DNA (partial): TGTGCCAGCACCTACACAGATACG.

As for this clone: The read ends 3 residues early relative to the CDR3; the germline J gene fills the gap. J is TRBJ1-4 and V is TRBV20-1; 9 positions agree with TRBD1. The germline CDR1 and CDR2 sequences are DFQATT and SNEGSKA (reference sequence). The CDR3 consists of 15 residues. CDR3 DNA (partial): TGCAGTGCTCAGGGACAGGGACCATACAATTCACCA. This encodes CSAQGQGPYNSP. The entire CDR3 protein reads CSAQGQGPYNSPLFF.